Shown below are 10 T cell receptor beta chains from a single sample sequenced in a study of T cell clusters in autoimmune cytopenias. TRB amplification used 250 ng of peripheral blood genomic DNA. TRB was amplified by touch-down multiplex PCR, primer pools A and B combined. TCRdb re-called the multiplex PCR reads; one entry per CDR3 protein, DNA not given. The sample has about 8,300 distinct CDR3 sequences, and its top ten clones hold 3% to 3.5%. Specimen: peripheral blood. The receptors originated from a human donor with an autoimmune cytopenia or autoimmune hepatitis (not recorded which).

This clonotype is deemed medium-sized (0.01 to 0.1%) by its frequency. The chain links TRBV5-6 to TRBJ2-7. Germline V lookup: CDR1 SGHDT, CDR2 YYEEEE. This CDR3 region has 12 residues. The CDR3 sequence: CASSLATYEQYF.

By frequency, this clonotype is medium-sized. This chain links TRBV27 with TRBJ2-1; TCRdb designates TRBD1, a call that cannot be tested without DNA. This CDR3 has 15 amino acids. Germline-derived CDR1 and CDR2 are MNHEY and SMNVEV (reference sequence). Here the CDR3 reads CASSPRQGDQMEQFF.

This clonotype is deemed medium-sized by its frequency. The chain couples TRBV12-3 or TRBV12-4 to TRBJ2-3. The CDR3 has 14 amino acids. CDR3 loop: CASSFGASSDTQYF.

This clonotype is classed as medium-sized by frequency. This rearrangement joins TRBV30 to TRBJ2-5. Looked up from germline, CDR1 is GTSNPN and CDR2 is SVGIG (reference sequence). The CDR3 length is 12 residues. CDR3 amino acids: CAWSETRETQYF. The full variable domain, rest sourced from reference TRBV30 and TRBJ2-5, is SQTIHQWPATLVQPVGSPLSLECTVEGTSNPNLYWYRQAAGRGLQLLFYSVGIGQISSEVPQNLSASRPQDRQFILSSKKLLLSDSGFYLCAWSETRETQYFGPGTRLLVL.

Frequency places this clonotype as medium-sized. The CDR3 loop reads CSAREAPDTQYF. The chain is built from TRBV20-1 and TRBJ2-3; TCRdb's D gene call, TRBD2, goes unchecked for lack of DNA. This CDR3 region has 12 residues. Per the germline V gene, CDR1 is DFQATT and CDR2 is SNEGSKA (reference sequence).

The chain couples TRBV7-2 to TRBJ2-4. The CDR3 length is 14 residues. Germline V gives CDR1 SGHTA, CDR2 FQGNSA. CDR3 amino acids: CASSLELAQNIQYF.

V is TRBV12-3 or TRBV12-4 and J is TRBJ2-5. This CDR3 region has 11 residues. This chain's CDR3 is CASSYQETQYF.

This clonotype is identified as medium-sized (0.01 to 0.1%) from frequency. The gene calls are TRBV6-1 and TRBJ2-2. CDR1 MNHNS and CDR2 SASEGT come from the germline V gene. The CDR3 runs to 12 residues. CDR3: CASSERVWELFF.

This clonotype is classed as medium-sized by frequency. The rearrangement uses TRBV6-5 and TRBJ1-4. Looked up from germline, CDR1 is MNHEY and CDR2 is SVGAGI. The CDR3 covers 14 residues. CDR3 amino acids: CASSYSGVDEKLFF.

V is TRBV18 and J is TRBJ2-7; checking the TCRdb D call of TRBD2 is not possible without DNA. CDR1 and CDR2 (germline): KGHSH, LQKENI. This CDR3 contains 19 residues. The CDR3 is CASSPLDLAGGSGSYEQYF.